The 31 T cell receptor beta chains presented below share a single source sample, sequenced in a study of T cells in Graves' hyperthyroidism and ophthalmopathy. The TCR beta CDR3 regions underwent amplification using RNA transcripts as the source. A first-round RT-PCR of the TCR CDR3 used the HTBI primer set. MiXCR, applied by TCRdb to the multiplex PCR reads, yields one record per CDR3 protein. The sample shows approximately 620,000 distinct CDR3 sequences, about 16% of them seen only once. Sequenced sample: blood. The receptors stem from a woman aged 40 to 50 with Graves' ophthalmopathy.

In this sample, this clonotype turned up a few times. This sequence joins TRBV6-1 and TRBJ2-2; D is ambiguous. V lost 4 bases to trimming and J lost 2 bases, with 8 bases between them. Per the germline V gene, CDR1 is MNHNS and CDR2 is SASEGT. The CDR3 extends over 14 amino acids. CDR3 loop: CASSGLINTGELFF. As DNA, the CDR3 is TGTGCCAGCAGTGGACTGATTAACACCGGGGAGCTGTTTTTT.

This clonotype was detected only a few times. The V gene is TRBV30, the J gene TRBJ1-6, with 10 bases fitting TRBD1. J lost 7 bases, V lost 3 bases, and 3 bases had no gene match. CDR3 length equals 14 residues. Germline V CDR1 and CDR2: GTSNPN, SVGIG (reference sequence). The CDR3 sequence is CAWSRQGANSPLHF. Here the CDR3 DNA reads TGTGCCTGGAGCCGACAGGGGGCAAATTCACCCCTCCACTTT.

In its sample, this clonotype was seen many times. The chain is built from TRBV27 and TRBJ2-7, with TRBD2 matching over 8 bases. Trimming took 5 bases from V and 0 from J; bases not matched to a gene: 3. The CDR3 loop spans 14 amino acids. CDR1 and CDR2 from the germline V gene are MNHEY and SMNVEV (reference sequence). The CDR3: CASSVAGPSYEQYF. The CDR3 DNA is TGTGCCAGCAGTGTAGCGGGGCCCTCCTACGAGCAGTACTTC.

This clonotype showed up just a few times. V and J are TRBV11-2 and TRBJ1-1, with D hard to call. V was clipped by 2 bases and J by 1 base, with 11 bases between them. CDR1 is SGHAT, CDR2 FQNNGV, per germline. CDR3 size: 15 residues. CDR3: CASSLNHRKNTEAFF. As DNA, the CDR3 is TGTGCCAGCAGCTTAAATCACAGAAAGAACACTGAAGCTTTCTTT.

This clonotype has more than one count but fewer than ten. The genes are TRBV15 and TRBJ2-5, with no clear D. Germline CDR1 is LNHNV and CDR2 is YYDKDF (reference sequence). The ends were cut back, 0 bases at V and 5 bases at J, with 13 bases in the middle. The CDR3 has 15 amino acids. For the CDR3, the DNA is TGTGCCACCAGCAGAGATCCCGGGCCGAGGGAGACCCAGTACTTC. Protein product: CATSRDPGPRETQYF.

The chain recombines TRBV28 with TRBJ2-7; D might be TRBD1 (6 bases). The CDR3 runs 12 residues. Germline CDR1 reads MDHEN; CDR2 reads SYDVKM. V lost 6 bases, J lost 9 bases, and 15 bases lay in between. The CDR3 DNA reads TGTGCCAGCAGCCCCCCTAGGGGGAGGCAGTACTTC. Protein sequence: CASSPPRGRQYF.

This clonotype was recorded once. The V gene is TRBV6-2 or TRBV6-3, the J gene TRBJ2-1, with 8 positions matching TRBD2. The CDR3 consists of 18 residues. The germline CDR1 and CDR2 sequences are MNHEY and SVGEGT. With V trimmed by 3 bases and J by 8 bases, 18 bases remained unmatched. The CDR3 DNA reads TGTGCCAGCAGTTATCTTCCCGGGACTAGGACTTACTTCCATGAGCAGTTCTTC. Protein sequence: CASSYLPGTRTYFHEQFF.

This clonotype has at least ten counts. The rearrangement links TRBV28 to TRBJ1-2; D unresolved. With 2 bases removed from V and 5 bases from J, the gap between germline ends came to 9 bases. The CDR3 has 13 residues. Germline V gene lookup returns CDR1 MDHEN and CDR2 SYDVKM. The CDR3 DNA is TGTGCCAGCAGTTTAGCTGCCAGTTATGGCTACACCTTC. As protein: CASSLAASYGYTF.

A remark on this clonotype: A single base separates this from a much larger clone, so it may be a read error. J is TRBJ2-3 and V is TRBV2, with unresolved D. Germline CDR1 and CDR2: SNHLY and FYNNEI. This CDR3 spans 14 amino acids. As DNA, the CDR3 is TGTGCCGGCAGTACTCGTTCGGGTAGAGATACGCAGTATTTT. Translating it yields CAGSTRSGRDTQYF.

V gene TRBV6-2 or TRBV6-3 combines with J gene TRBJ1-2; D perhaps matches TRBD1 (6 bases). The V gene lost 5 bases and the J gene lost 3 bases, with 22 bases spanning the gap. The CDR3 runs to 17 residues. The germline V gene has CDR1 MNHEY and CDR2 SVGEGT. For the CDR3, the DNA is TGTGCCAGCAGTGAAAGCTGGGGGGCGAATGGTTACTATGGCTACACCTTC. The encoded protein is CASSESWGANGYYGYTF.

Comment on this clonotype: The DNA is left out, because the CDR3 cannot be placed on it with certainty; the CDR3 is given as TCRdb lists it. V usage is TRBV5-1 and J usage is TRBJ2-3; the table assigns TRBD2, which was not confirmed against the DNA. From its first to its last residue, the CDR3 has 21 amino acids. CDR1 and CDR2 (germline): SGHRS, YFSETQ. The CDR3: CASSFYICSASGGPSTDTQYF.

This clonotype appeared many times. V gene TRBV7-9 combines with J gene TRBJ2-1, with TRBD1 matching 7 bases. The germline V gene has CDR1 SEHNR and CDR2 FQNEAQ (reference sequence). The CDR3 contains 15 residues. V lost 4 bases, J lost 2 bases, and 5 bases stayed unmatched. CDR3 nucleotide sequence: TGTGCCAGCAGCTCGACAGGGTTCACCTACAATGAGCAGTTCTTC. This gives the protein CASSSTGFTYNEQFF.

At least ten counts were recorded for this clonotype. The V call is TRBV3-1, the J call TRBJ2-7; 11 nucleotides line up with TRBD2. CDR3 length equals 18 residues. Per germline, CDR1 LGHDT and CDR2 YNNKEL (reference sequence). V lost 1 base, J lost 0 bases, and 8 bases stayed unmatched. CDR3 DNA sequence: TGTGCCAGCAGCCAAGCCCACCTAGCGGGAGGCCTCTCCTACGAGCAGTACTTC. Translated: CASSQAHLAGGLSYEQYF.

This rearrangement joins TRBV7-3 to TRBJ2-7; D may be TRBD1 or TRBD2 (5 bases each). CDR1 and CDR2 (germline): SGHTA, FQGTGA. Trimming shortened V by 3 bases and J by 6 bases, and 12 bases separated the two germline ends. This CDR3 has 13 residues. The CDR3 DNA reads as TGTGCCAGCAGCTTTCAGAGGGGACGCGAGCAGTACTTC. Residues: CASSFQRGREQYF.

This clonotype appeared many times. The chain employs TRBV20-1 and TRBJ2-7, with D possibly matching TRBD2 (6 bases). Between the trimmed V and J ends, which lost 6 bases and 9 bases, there was a span of 15 bases. The CDR3 extends over 11 amino acids. CDR1 and CDR2 from the germline V gene are DFQATT and SNEGSKA (reference sequence). In DNA, the CDR3 is TGCAGTGCGTCGGGACTTACGATGCAGTACTTC. This gives the protein CSASGLTMQYF.

Of note for this clonotype: Just one base apart from a much larger clone, this may be a read error. The CDR3 bases are TGTGCCGGCAGCCAAGGGGACAGGGATGCAGATACGCAGTATTTT. This sequence encodes CAGSQGDRDADTQYF. The chain links TRBV3-1 to TRBJ2-3; 9 bases fit TRBD1. This CDR3 has 15 amino acids. The germline V gene has CDR1 LGHDT and CDR2 YNNKEL (reference sequence).

In the case of this clonotype: This may come from a read error, since a much larger clone is one base off. This chain joins TRBV11-2 and TRBJ2-1; D unresolved. The DNA end is a closer match to TRBJ2-7, so the J assignment may be wrong. Germline loops: CDR1 SGHAT, CDR2 FQNNGV. CDR3 size: 15 residues. CDR3 in amino acids: CASSSSFGVGNEQYF. The CDR3 DNA is TGTGCCAGCAGCTCATCCTTTGGGGTCGGCAATGAGCAGTACTTC.

The J gene is TRBJ1-1, the V gene TRBV13; TRBD1 matches at 9 bases. After removal of 5 bases from V and 8 bases from J, the junction contained 9 bases not matched to a gene. The CDR3 contains 14 residues. Germline CDR1 is PRHDT and CDR2 is FYEKMQ (reference sequence). The CDR3 is CASSMPGQGEEAFF. The CDR3 DNA follows: TGTGCCAGCAGCATGCCGGGACAGGGAGAAGAAGCTTTCTTT. The full variable domain, completed using reference TRBV13 and TRBJ1-1, is AAGVIQSPRHLIKEKRETATLKCYPIPRHDTVYWYQQGPGQDPQFLISFYEKMQSDKGSIPDRFSAQQFSDYHSELNMSSLELGDSALYFCASSMPGQGEEAFFGQGTRLTVV.

V gene TRBV20-1 combines with J gene TRBJ1-1, with 8 bases that match TRBD1. CDR1 and CDR2 (germline): DFQATT, SNEGSKA (reference sequence). V lost 5 bases, J lost 4 bases, and 9 bases stayed unmatched. CDR3 size: 14 residues. The CDR3 bases are TGCAGTGCTTTCGATGCGGACAGGGCCACTGAAGCTTTCTTT. As protein: CSAFDADRATEAFF.

This clonotype was seen more than once but under ten times. The chain couples TRBV9 to TRBJ2-1; 11 nucleotides agree with TRBD2. The CDR3 sequence is 15 residues long. The V gene's germline CDR1 is SGDLS and CDR2 YYNGEE. J gave up 8 bases and V 3 bases, and 7 bases lay outside the gene matches. DNA of the CDR3: TGTGCCAGCAGCGAGTCCGGGACTAGCGGCGATGAGCAGTTCTTC. It translates to CASSESGTSGDEQFF.

This clonotype showed up just a few times. V is TRBV3-1 and J is TRBJ2-3; D not resolved. The V end lost 1 base, the J end lost 7 bases, and 18 bases lay between the germline ends. CDR3 size: 16 residues. Germline-derived CDR1 and CDR2 are LGHDT and YNNKEL (reference sequence). CDR3 DNA sequence: TGTGCCAGCAGCCAAGGCCATTCTCCGGCAGGCCATACGCAGTATTTT. It encodes CASSQGHSPAGHTQYF.

This clonotype was observed many times. The chain recombines TRBV24-1 with TRBJ2-5; D tentatively reads TRBD1 or TRBD2 (5 bases each). Trimming removed 7 bases at V and 2 bases at J, with 13 bases between. The CDR3 is 14 residues long. The germline V gene has CDR1 KGHDR and CDR2 SFDVKD. For the CDR3, the DNA is TGTGCCACCAGGCCGGGACGGACTCAAGAGACCCAGTACTTC. Residues: CATRPGRTQETQYF.

This clonotype was observed a few times. This chain joins TRBV6-1 and TRBJ2-5; D is ambiguous. Germline lookup yields CDR1 MNHNS and CDR2 SASEGT. This CDR3 spans 15 amino acids. The V gene lost 5 bases and the J gene lost 2 bases, with 15 bases spanning the gap. CDR3 protein: CASSSIVSKQETQYF. The DNA of the CDR3 is TGTGCCAGCAGTAGCATCGTAAGCAAACAAGAGACCCAGTACTTC.

This clonotype was seen many times. This sequence joins TRBV11-2 and TRBJ2-3; D gene unclear. V shed 2 bases and J shed 6 bases, with 9 bases lying between them. This CDR3 comprises 13 residues. Germline CDR1 SGHAT, CDR2 FQNNGV. CDR3 sequence: CASSLWTSDTQYF. CDR3 DNA sequence: TGTGCCAGCAGCTTATGGACGTCGGATACGCAGTATTTT.

This sequence joins TRBV6-5 and TRBJ1-4; D is unclear. The CDR3 covers 12 residues. The V and J ends lost 2 bases and 8 bases respectively, with 6 bases between them. In germline, CDR1 is MNHEY, CDR2 SVGAGI. The CDR3 sequence is CASSYPLEKLFF. The CDR3 coding sequence is TGTGCCAGCAGTTACCCACTCGAAAAACTGTTTTTT.

In this sample, this clonotype turned up many times. The genes are TRBV5-1 and TRBJ2-3; D not certain. Trimming cost V 0 bases and J 6 bases, with 8 bases left between them. In germline, CDR1 is SGHRS, CDR2 YFSETQ. The CDR3 is made up of 13 amino acids. The CDR3: CASSLGNRDTQYF. The CDR3 nucleotides read TGCGCCAGCAGCTTGGGCAATAGGGATACGCAGTATTTT.

At least ten counts were recorded for this clonotype. The chain joins TRBV3-1 to TRBJ1-1, with D possibly being TRBD1 (5 bases). This CDR3 spans 14 amino acids. V lost 1 base, J lost 3 bases, and 9 bases lay in between. The germline V gene encodes CDR1 LGHDT and CDR2 YNNKEL (reference sequence). The CDR3 region has the DNA TGTGCCAGCAGCCAAGTTATGGGGGACACTGAAGCTTTCTTT. Translated, it gives CASSQVMGDTEAFF.

This clonotype was seen a handful of times. The chain has TRBV9 and TRBJ2-1; D remains ambiguous. The CDR3 consists of 14 residues. V was shortened by 3 bases and J by 7 bases, with 14 bases between the two germline ends. CDR1 and CDR2 (germline): SGDLS, YYNGEE. The CDR3 DNA follows: TGTGCCAGCAGCGCCCCCCCCCCCAGGAATGAGCAGTTCTTC. Its protein product is CASSAPPPRNEQFF.

This clonotype came up a few times. This chain uses TRBV28 with TRBJ1-2, with a tentative D call TRBD1 (5 bases). Trimming stripped 3 bases from V and 7 bases from J, with 12 bases between. This CDR3 region has 13 residues. Germline CDR1 reads MDHEN; CDR2 reads SYDVKM. The CDR3 sequence: CASSLGVLIGYTF. The CDR3 DNA follows: TGTGCCAGCAGTTTGGGGGTTCTTATTGGCTACACCTTC.

This sequence joins TRBV6-6 and TRBJ1-3; possible D gene TRBD1, 6 bases. Germline CDR1 reads MNHNY; CDR2 reads SVGAGI (reference sequence). This CDR3 comprises 22 residues. The V and J ends lost 0 bases and 0 bases respectively, with 27 bases between them. The CDR3: CASSYSVLTRNLQGPSGNTIYF. The CDR3 region has the DNA TGTGCCAGCAGTTACTCGGTCTTAACCCGAAATCTACAGGGTCCCTCTGGAAACACCATATATTTT.

This clonotype was counted at least ten times. The chain joins TRBV20-1 to TRBJ1-1; no firm D call. Between the trimmed V and J ends, which lost 1 base and 0 bases, there was a span of 3 bases. CDR1 DFQATT and CDR2 SNEGSKA come from the germline V gene (reference sequence). This CDR3 has 12 amino acids. The CDR3 DNA reads TGCAGTGCTAGAGTACTGAACACTGAAGCTTTCTTT. Amino acid sequence: CSARVLNTEAFF.